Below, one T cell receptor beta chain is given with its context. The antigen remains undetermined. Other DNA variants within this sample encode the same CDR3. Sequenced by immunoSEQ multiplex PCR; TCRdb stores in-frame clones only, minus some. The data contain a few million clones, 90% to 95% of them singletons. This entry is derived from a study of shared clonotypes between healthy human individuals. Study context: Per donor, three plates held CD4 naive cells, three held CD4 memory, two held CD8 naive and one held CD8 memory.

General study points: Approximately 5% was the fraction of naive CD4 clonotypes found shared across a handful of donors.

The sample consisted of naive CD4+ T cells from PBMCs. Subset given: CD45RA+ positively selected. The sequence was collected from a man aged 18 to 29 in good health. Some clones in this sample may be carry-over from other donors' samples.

CDR3 coding DNA: TGTGCCAGCAGTGAACCGGCGACCTACGAGCAGTACTTC. It encodes CASSEPATYEQYF. This chain connects TRBV6-1 to TRBJ2-7, with D uncertain. This CDR3 comprises 13 residues. Between the trimmed V and J ends, which lost 2 bases and 2 bases, there was a span of 7 bases. Germline lookup yields CDR1 MNHNS and CDR2 SASEGT.